Sequencing of this T cell receptor beta chain was carried out in a study of radiation and T cells in renal cell carcinoma. Points from the study as a whole: Without pretreatment biopsies, baseline tumor clonotype presence was undetermined. Top tumor clonotypes rose in blood 2 weeks post-radiation, then contracted.

Time point denoted: baseline pretreatment blood. Treatment indicated: 15 Gy SBRT to primary tumor, nephrectomy 4 weeks later. Serial blood draws occurred at baseline and 2 and 4 weeks post-SBRT. Profiled with immunoSEQ multiplex PCR; TCRdb holds only in-frame clones, not every one. The data show 95,000 or so clones, with 65% to 90% seen just once and 6.5% to 8.5% held by the top ten. Germline assignment: CDR1 SGHRS and CDR2 YFSETQ. This CDR3 is built from 15 residues. V was pared by 4 bases and J by 4 bases, with 14 bases between. On this clone itself: Antigen: not known.

The rearrangement links TRBV5-1 to TRBJ1-4, with a possible D match to TRBD1 (6 bases). The source is a man aged 45-65 years with renal cell carcinoma. The source material was blood, sampled from a patient whose treatment included radiotherapy and nephrectomy. The CDR3 region is CASSLAQGDNEKLFF. The CDR3 DNA sequence: TGCGCCAGCAGCCTCGCACAGGGAGATAATGAAAAACTGTTTTTT.